These 26 T cell receptor beta chains originate from one sample sequenced in a study of blood T cells in healthy people across ages (dated by TCRdb to about 2015). Libraries were prepared through 5' RACE. Instrument on record: Illumina HiSeq 2500. The second PCR ran for roughly 7 to 12 cycles and used a J-beta primer mix along with a sample-barcoded 5' primer. TCRdb reran the public reads through fastp at Q25 and MiXCR, keeping productive beta chains. Each entry merges the rows of one CDR3 protein and shows their most common DNA and genes. This sample holds fewer than 800,000 distinct CDR3 sequences; more than 40% were observed only once. Together, the top ten hold about 32% of the sample. The specimen was blood. These receptors all stem from a woman aged 55-70 years in good health.

The gene calls are TRBV30 and TRBJ2-3; D is possibly TRBD1 or TRBD2 (5 bases each). Germline CDR1 reads GTSNPN; CDR2 reads SVGIG (reference sequence). Trimming took off 0 bases at V and 2 bases at J, with 12 bases between the two ends. There are 15 residues in the CDR3. This CDR3 is CAWSVPGTLTDTQYF. The CDR3 DNA reads as TGTGCCTGGAGTGTACCAGGGACCCTCACAGATACGCAGTATTTT.

This sequence joins TRBV2 and TRBJ2-2; D uncertain. V was clipped by 4 bases and J by 0 bases, with 6 bases between them. The germline gives CDR1 SNHLY, CDR2 FYNNEI. The CDR3 contains 14 residues. The CDR3 here is CASSVVANTGELFF. The CDR3, as DNA: TGTGCCAGCAGTGTGGTAGCGAACACCGGGGAGCTGTTTTTT.

The V and J genes are TRBV7-2 and TRBJ2-3, with D possibly matching TRBD2 (6 bases). This CDR3 has 16 amino acids. Per germline, CDR1 SGHTA and CDR2 FQGNSA. V lost 3 bases, J lost 2 bases, and 15 bases lay in between. CDR3 protein: CASSFRAGSSTDTQYF. The CDR3 nucleotides read TGTGCCAGCAGCTTTAGAGCGGGCTCTTCCACAGATACGCAGTATTTT.

The rearrangement joins TRBV12-5 to TRBJ1-5; D is perhaps TRBD1 (6 bases). V gave up 4 bases and J gave up 8 bases, with 21 bases separating them. The CDR3 contains 16 residues. CDR1 is LGHNT, CDR2 FRNRAP, per germline. The CDR3 loop reads CASGSHLKQGYKPQHF. The CDR3 DNA follows: TGTGCTAGTGGTTCGCACCTGAAACAGGGATATAAGCCCCAGCATTTT.

This clonotype was observed at least ten times. The gene calls are TRBV11-1 and TRBJ1-6, with a possible D match to TRBD1 (6 bases). Germline V CDR1 and CDR2: SGHAT, FQDESV (reference sequence). Trimming left V 4 bases short and J 8 bases short, with 15 bases between. This CDR3 is 15 amino acids long. For the CDR3, the DNA is TGTGCCAGCAGCTGGCGGCCGGGGGGCGATTCACCCCTCCACTTT. Translation gives CASSWRPGGDSPLHF.

The chain links TRBV29-1 to TRBJ2-1; maybe TRBD2 (6 bases). Near its end, the DNA agrees better with TRBJ2-7, so the J call may be wrong. Germline CDR1 reads SQVTM; CDR2 reads ANQGSEA. The CDR3 has 15 amino acids. CDR3 sequence: CSVVGTASSYNEQYF. In DNA form, the CDR3 reads TGCAGCGTTGTCGGGACTGCTAGCTCCTACAATGAGCAGTACTTC.

This clonotype was picked up a small number of times. The V and J genes are TRBV7-2 and TRBJ1-2; D is unresolved. The CDR3 covers 15 residues. Per germline, CDR1 SGHTA and CDR2 FQGNSA. V was clipped by 8 bases and J by 1 base, with 17 bases between them. CDR3: CASRSLPASNYGYTF. The CDR3 coding sequence is TGTGCCAGCCGTTCTCTGCCGGCTAGTAACTATGGCTACACCTTC.

This clonotype was seen more than once but under ten times. The chain has TRBV29-1 and TRBJ2-3; the match to TRBD2 covers 9 bases. The V segment lost 1 base and the J segment 2 bases; nucleotides outside the gene matches: 4. Germline CDR1 is SQVTM and CDR2 is ANQGSEA. The CDR3 is 15 residues long. The DNA of the CDR3 is TGCAGCGTTGAAGGCGCGGGAGGGCTCACAGATACGCAGTATTTT. Translation: CSVEGAGGLTDTQYF.

The V and J genes are TRBV2 and TRBJ2-1; possible D gene TRBD2, 6 bases. The CDR3 spans 13 residues. The germline V gene has CDR1 SNHLY and CDR2 FYNNEI. The V and J ends lost 6 bases and 7 bases respectively, with 13 bases between them. In DNA form, the CDR3 reads TGTGCCAGCAGGTCCGGGACTGTAAATGAGCAGTTCTTC. Translation gives CASRSGTVNEQFF.

V is TRBV6-5 and J is TRBJ1-4, with D uncertain. CDR3 length: 12 residues. Trimming left V 2 bases short and J 8 bases short, with 6 bases between. The germline V gene has CDR1 MNHEY and CDR2 SVGAGI. The CDR3 DNA sequence: TGTGCCAGCAGTTACATAGGGGAAAAACTGTTTTTT. Its protein is CASSYIGEKLFF.

The genes are TRBV3-1 and TRBJ2-5, with TRBD1 matching 11 bases. The CDR3 has 15 residues. J gave up 4 bases and V 1 base, and 2 bases lay outside the gene matches. Germline-derived CDR1 and CDR2 are LGHDT and YNNKEL (reference sequence). The CDR3 DNA reads TGTGCCAGCAGCCAAGGGGACAGGGGGATAGAGACCCAGTACTTC. It encodes CASSQGDRGIETQYF.

The V call is TRBV5-1, the J call TRBJ2-7, with 12 positions matching TRBD2. The length of the CDR3 is 14 residues. Per the germline V gene, CDR1 is SGHRS and CDR2 is YFSETQ. V trimming: 3 bases; J trimming: 2 bases; junction bases outside the gene matches: 0. The CDR3 protein is CASSSSGRAYEQYF. DNA of the CDR3: TGCGCCAGCAGCTCTAGCGGGAGGGCCTACGAGCAGTACTTC.

This clonotype occurred once. The chain joins TRBV7-8 to TRBJ1-2; D might be TRBD1 (5 bases). Trimming left V 5 bases short and J 6 bases short, with 13 bases between. Looked up from germline, CDR1 is SGHVS and CDR2 is FQNEAQ. The length of the CDR3 is 13 residues. This CDR3 is CASSPGRAHGYTF. The CDR3 nucleotides read TGTGCCAGCAGCCCGGGACGGGCCCATGGCTACACCTTC.

This clonotype was observed at least ten times. The chain couples TRBV18 to TRBJ2-3, with TRBD2 matching over 8 bases. J gave up 4 bases and V 0 bases, and 3 bases lay outside the gene matches. The CDR3 consists of 15 residues. From germline, CDR1 is KGHSH and CDR2 LQKENI. CDR3 nucleotide sequence: TGTGCCAGCTCACCACCGAGCGGGGGATCAGATACGCAGTATTTT. Its protein product is CASSPPSGGSDTQYF.

This clonotype is classed as medium-sized. The chain uses TRBV7-9 and TRBJ2-1; TRBD2 matches at 9 bases. The CDR3 sequence is 15 residues long. Losses at the gene ends were 2 bases for V and 7 bases for J; bases not matched to a gene: 6. CDR1 is SEHNR and CDR2 is FQNEAQ in the germline V gene (reference sequence). CDR3 coding DNA: TGTGCCAGCAGCTTATTGGGACTAGCTACTAATGAGCAGTTCTTC. It encodes CASSLLGLATNEQFF.

The chain joins TRBV6-1 to TRBJ1-1; D is unclear. The CDR3 loop spans 13 amino acids. Between the trimmed V and J ends, which lost 1 base and 6 bases, there was a span of 9 bases. Germline V lookup: CDR1 MNHNS, CDR2 SASEGT. The CDR3 loop reads CASSEDGSAEAFF. The CDR3 nucleotides read TGTGCCAGCAGTGAAGATGGTAGCGCTGAAGCTTTCTTT.

V usage is TRBV6-2 or TRBV6-3 and J usage is TRBJ2-7; TRBD1 might be the D (6 bases). V lost 6 bases and J lost 0, with 12 bases in between. The CDR3 is made up of 14 amino acids. CDR1 MNHEY and CDR2 SVGEGT come from the germline V gene. CDR3 DNA: TGTGCCAGCAGAAAAACAGGGAACTCCTACGAGCAGTACTTC. It yields the protein CASRKTGNSYEQYF.

The table lists this clonotype with a few counts. The genes are TRBV4-2 and TRBJ2-1; 11 bases match TRBD2. The CDR3 has 21 amino acids. Germline V gene data show CDR1 as LGHNA and CDR2 as YNFKEQ. The V gene end was trimmed by 4 bases and the J gene end by 3 bases; junction bases not matched to a gene: 20. The CDR3 is CASSRSRDSEASGRLYNEQFF. CDR3 bases: TGTGCCAGCAGCCGATCCCGGGACAGCGAAGCTAGCGGGAGGCTCTACAATGAGCAGTTCTTC.

V and J are TRBV6-6 and TRBJ1-2; D is unclear. Germline-derived CDR1 and CDR2 are MNHNY and SVGAGI (reference sequence). There are 14 residues in the CDR3. Trimming took 2 bases from V and 0 from J, leaving 7 bases between them. The CDR3 nucleotides read TGTGCCAGCAGTTACATTGGAGCTAACTATGGCTACACCTTC. This codes for CASSYIGANYGYTF.

The chain uses TRBV25-1 and TRBJ1-4, with TRBD1 as a possible D gene (5 bases). Trimming pared 4 bases from V and 7 bases from J, leaving 13 bases between. Germline V lookup: CDR1 MGHDK, CDR2 SYGVNS. This CDR3 has 14 residues. The CDR3 region has the DNA TGTGCCAGCAGTGTGGGGCTGCGCTTTGAAAAACTGTTTTTT. Translating gives CASSVGLRFEKLFF.

This chain links TRBV27 with TRBJ2-4, with 8 bases that match TRBD1. TRBJ2-7 matches the DNA end more closely, so the J call is doubtful. This CDR3 is 13 amino acids long. Germline V gene lookup returns CDR1 MNHEY and CDR2 SMNVEV (reference sequence). CDR3 region: CASSPPRGHEQYF. CDR3 DNA: TGTGCCAGCAGCCCCCCCAGGGGGCACGAGCAGTACTTC.

V and J are TRBV4-3 and TRBJ2-7; D remains ambiguous. The ends were cut back, 3 bases at V and 4 bases at J, with 13 bases in the middle. The CDR3 spans 14 residues. Germline CDR1 LGHNA, CDR2 YSLEER. CDR3: CASSQATLGYEQYF. The DNA of the CDR3 is TGCGCCAGCAGCCAGGCGACCCTTGGATACGAGCAGTACTTC.

The table lists this clonotype with a few counts. J is TRBJ2-7 and V is TRBV9; a weak D match, TRBD1 (6 bases). This CDR3 spans 15 amino acids. V shed 0 bases and J shed 0 bases, with 10 bases lying between them. The germline V gene encodes CDR1 SGDLS and CDR2 YYNGEE. The CDR3: CASSVDGGYSYEQYF. The CDR3 DNA reads TGTGCCAGCAGCGTAGATGGGGGCTACTCCTACGAGCAGTACTTC. Looking up the rest from reference TRBV9 and TRBJ2-7 gives the full variable domain: DSGVTQTPKHLITATGQRVTLRCSPRSGDLSVYWYQQSLDQGLQFLIQYYNGEERAKGNILERFSAQQFPDLHSELNLSSLELGDSALYFCASSVDGGYSYEQYFGPGTRLTVT.

This clonotype turned up a few times. This sequence joins TRBV28 and TRBJ2-3, with D hard to call. V dropped 4 bases and J dropped 0 bases, with 8 bases sitting between them. Germline-derived CDR1 and CDR2 are MDHEN and SYDVKM. This CDR3 is built from 14 residues. The CDR3 is CASSSAKSTDTQYF. DNA of the CDR3: TGTGCCAGCAGTTCGGCGAAGAGCACAGATACGCAGTATTTT.

The chain joins TRBV27 to TRBJ1-2; the match to TRBD1 covers 9 bases. This CDR3 spans 14 amino acids. The V and J ends lost 6 bases and 7 bases, in that order; junction bases with no gene match: 9. The V gene's germline CDR1 is MNHEY and CDR2 SMNVEV (reference sequence). The CDR3 protein is CASRQSGQGSGYTF. DNA of the CDR3: TGTGCCAGCAGGCAATCTGGACAGGGGTCTGGCTACACCTTC.

The rearrangement links TRBV18 to TRBJ1-2; D gene ambiguous. This CDR3 spans 15 amino acids. The germline CDR1 and CDR2 sequences are KGHSH and LQKENI. V was trimmed by 2 bases and J by 0 bases, leaving 10 bases between them. The CDR3 DNA sequence: TGTGCCAGCTCACCAGGGCAGGCCACTAACTATGGCTACACCTTC. Its translation is CASSPGQATNYGYTF.